The sequence of this T cell receptor (beta chain) was determined in a study of CD8 T cells in Susac syndrome. When the RNA was reverse transcribed, random hexamers were used with an input of roughly 0.5 to 1 ug. A multiplex approach, immunoSEQ multiplex PCR, amplified TCR beta CDR3 across 54 Vbeta and 13 Jbeta. From the immunoSEQ multiplex PCR reads, TCRdb called clonotypes with MiXCR, one entry per CDR3 protein. The sample shows 130,000 or so distinct CDR3 sequences, approximately 89% of them seen only once. CDR3 length equals 13 residues. V lost 4 bases and J 8 bases, leaving 15 bases between the germline ends. CDR1 and CDR2 from the germline V gene are SGHNT and YYREEE (reference sequence).

The genes are TRBV5-4 and TRBJ1-1, with D perhaps matching TRBD1 (5 bases). Input material: CD8+ T cells from PBMCs. The clonotype comes from a human donor with multiple sclerosis. As DNA, the CDR3 is TGTGCCAGCAGCCCTCAGGGCGGTCAAGAAGCTTTCTTT. Translation gives CASSPQGGQEAFF. Full variable domain (missing parts from reference TRBV5-4 and TRBJ1-1): ETGVTQSPTHLIKTRGQQVTLRCSSQSGHNTVSWYQQALGQGPQFIFQYYREEENGRGNFPPRFSGLQFPNYSSELNVNALELDDSALYLCASSPQGGQEAFFGQGTRLTVV.